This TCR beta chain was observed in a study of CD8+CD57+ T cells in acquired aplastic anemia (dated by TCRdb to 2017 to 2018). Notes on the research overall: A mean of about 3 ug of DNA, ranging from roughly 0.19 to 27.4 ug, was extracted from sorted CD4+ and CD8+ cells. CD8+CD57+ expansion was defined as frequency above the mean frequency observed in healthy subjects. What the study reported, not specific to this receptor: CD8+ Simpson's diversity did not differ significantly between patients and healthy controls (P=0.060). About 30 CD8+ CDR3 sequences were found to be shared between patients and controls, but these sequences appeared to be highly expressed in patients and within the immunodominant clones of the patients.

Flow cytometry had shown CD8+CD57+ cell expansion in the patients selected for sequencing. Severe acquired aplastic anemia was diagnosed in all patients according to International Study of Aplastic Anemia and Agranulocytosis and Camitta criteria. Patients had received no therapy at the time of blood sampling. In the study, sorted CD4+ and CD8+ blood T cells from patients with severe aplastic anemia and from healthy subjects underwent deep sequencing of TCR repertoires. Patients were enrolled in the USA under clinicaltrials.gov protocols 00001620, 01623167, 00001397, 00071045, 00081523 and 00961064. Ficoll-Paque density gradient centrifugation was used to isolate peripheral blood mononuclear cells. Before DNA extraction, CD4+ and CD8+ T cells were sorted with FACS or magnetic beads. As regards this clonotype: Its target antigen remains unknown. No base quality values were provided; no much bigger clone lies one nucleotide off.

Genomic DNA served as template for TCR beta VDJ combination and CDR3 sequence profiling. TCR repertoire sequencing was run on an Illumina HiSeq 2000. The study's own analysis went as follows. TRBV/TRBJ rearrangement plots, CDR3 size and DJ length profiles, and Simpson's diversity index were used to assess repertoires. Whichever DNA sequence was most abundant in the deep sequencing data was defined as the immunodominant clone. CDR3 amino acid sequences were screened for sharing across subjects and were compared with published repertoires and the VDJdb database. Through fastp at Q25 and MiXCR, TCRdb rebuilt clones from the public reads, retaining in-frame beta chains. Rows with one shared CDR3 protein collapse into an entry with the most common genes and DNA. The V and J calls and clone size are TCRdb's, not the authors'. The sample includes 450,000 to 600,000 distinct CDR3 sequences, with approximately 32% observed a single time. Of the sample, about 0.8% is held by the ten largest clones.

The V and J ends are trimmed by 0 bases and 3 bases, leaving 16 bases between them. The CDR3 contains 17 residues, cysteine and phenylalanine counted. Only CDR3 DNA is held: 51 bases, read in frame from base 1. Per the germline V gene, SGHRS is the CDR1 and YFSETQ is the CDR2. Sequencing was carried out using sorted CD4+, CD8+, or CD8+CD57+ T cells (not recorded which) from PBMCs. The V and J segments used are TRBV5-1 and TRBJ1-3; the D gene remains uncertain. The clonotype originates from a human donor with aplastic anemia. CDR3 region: CASSLGGVGNYGNTIYF. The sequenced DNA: TGCGCCAGCAGCTTGGGCGGAGTGGGGAATTATGGAAACACCATATATTTT.